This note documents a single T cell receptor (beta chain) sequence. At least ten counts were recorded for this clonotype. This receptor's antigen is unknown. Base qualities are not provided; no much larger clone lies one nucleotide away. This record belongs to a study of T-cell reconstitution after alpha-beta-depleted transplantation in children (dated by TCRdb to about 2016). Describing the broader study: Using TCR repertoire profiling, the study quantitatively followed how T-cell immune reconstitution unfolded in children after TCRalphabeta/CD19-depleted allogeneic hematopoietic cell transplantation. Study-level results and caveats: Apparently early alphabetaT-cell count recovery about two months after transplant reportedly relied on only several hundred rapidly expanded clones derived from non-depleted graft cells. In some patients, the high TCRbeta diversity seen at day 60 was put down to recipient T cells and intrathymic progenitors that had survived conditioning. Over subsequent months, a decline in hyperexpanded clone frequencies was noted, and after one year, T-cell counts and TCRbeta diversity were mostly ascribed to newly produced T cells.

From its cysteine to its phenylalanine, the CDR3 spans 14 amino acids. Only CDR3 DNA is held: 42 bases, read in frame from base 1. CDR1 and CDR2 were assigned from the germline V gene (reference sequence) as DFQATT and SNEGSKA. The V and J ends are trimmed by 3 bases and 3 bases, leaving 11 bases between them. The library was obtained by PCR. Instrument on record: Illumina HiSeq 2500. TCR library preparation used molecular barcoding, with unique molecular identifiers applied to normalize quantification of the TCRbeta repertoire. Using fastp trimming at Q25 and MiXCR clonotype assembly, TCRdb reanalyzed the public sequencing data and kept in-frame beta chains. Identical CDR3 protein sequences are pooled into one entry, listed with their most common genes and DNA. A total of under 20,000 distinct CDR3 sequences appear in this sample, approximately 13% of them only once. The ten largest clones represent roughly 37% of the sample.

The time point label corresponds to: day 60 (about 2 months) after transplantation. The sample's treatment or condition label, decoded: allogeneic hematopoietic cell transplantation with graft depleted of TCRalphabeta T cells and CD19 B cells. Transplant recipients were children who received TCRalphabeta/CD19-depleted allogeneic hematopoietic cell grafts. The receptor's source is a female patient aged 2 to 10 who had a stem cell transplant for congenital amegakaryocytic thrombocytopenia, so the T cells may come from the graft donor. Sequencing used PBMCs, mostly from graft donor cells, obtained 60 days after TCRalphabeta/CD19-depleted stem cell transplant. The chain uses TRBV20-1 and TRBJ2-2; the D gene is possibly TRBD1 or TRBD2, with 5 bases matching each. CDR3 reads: CSASLGGYTGELFF. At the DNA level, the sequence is TGCAGTGCTAGTCTTGGGGGTTACACCGGGGAGCTGTTTTTT.